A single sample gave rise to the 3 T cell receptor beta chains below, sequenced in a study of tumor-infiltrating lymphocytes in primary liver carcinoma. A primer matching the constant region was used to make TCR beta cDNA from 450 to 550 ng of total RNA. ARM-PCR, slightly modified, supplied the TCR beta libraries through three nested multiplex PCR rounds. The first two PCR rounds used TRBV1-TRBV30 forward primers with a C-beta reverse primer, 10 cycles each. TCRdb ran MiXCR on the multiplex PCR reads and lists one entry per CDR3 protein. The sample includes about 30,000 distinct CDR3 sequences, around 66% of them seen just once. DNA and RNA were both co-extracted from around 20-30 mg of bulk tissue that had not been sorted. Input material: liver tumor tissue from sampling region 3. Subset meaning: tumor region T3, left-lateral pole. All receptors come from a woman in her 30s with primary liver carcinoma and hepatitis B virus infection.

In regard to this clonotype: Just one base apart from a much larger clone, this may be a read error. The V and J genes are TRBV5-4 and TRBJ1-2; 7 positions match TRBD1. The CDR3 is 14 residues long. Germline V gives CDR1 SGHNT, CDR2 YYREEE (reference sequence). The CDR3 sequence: CTSSPFDRVAGYTF. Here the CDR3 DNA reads TGTACCAGCAGCCCCTTCGACAGGGTGGCTGGCTACACCTTC. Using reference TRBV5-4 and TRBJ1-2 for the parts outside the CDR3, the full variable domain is ETGVTQSPTHLIKTRGQQVTLRCSSQSGHNTVSWYQQALGQGPQFIFQYYREEENGRGNFPPRFSGLQFPNYSSELNVNALELDDSALYLCTSSPFDRVAGYTFGSGTRLTVV.

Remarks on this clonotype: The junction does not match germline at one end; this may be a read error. The CDR3, as DNA: TGCTCCAGCAGCGCTGAGTTGGAGATCTATGACTATACCTTC. It translates to CSSSAELEIYDYTF. The gene calls are TRBV4-3 and TRBJ1-2; D is undetermined. CDR1 is LGHNA and CDR2 is YSLEER in the germline V gene. The CDR3 runs 14 residues.

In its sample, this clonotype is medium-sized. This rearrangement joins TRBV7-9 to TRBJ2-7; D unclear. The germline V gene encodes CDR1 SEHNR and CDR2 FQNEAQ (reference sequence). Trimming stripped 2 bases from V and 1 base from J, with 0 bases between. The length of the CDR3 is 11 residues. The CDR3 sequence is CASSLSYEQYF. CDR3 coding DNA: TGTGCCAGCAGCTTATCCTACGAGCAGTACTTC.